What follows describes a single TCR beta chain. This sample is drawn from a study of blood T cell repertoires in COVID-19. The overall study: T cells, B-cell-depleted T cells, or PBMCs provided the cDNA or gDNA that served as material.

Profiled with immunoSEQ multiplex PCR; TCRdb holds only in-frame clones, not every one. The data hold around 200,000 clones, with 70% to 90% observed a single time. The clonotype originates from a middle-aged man with acute or convalescent COVID-19. The sample consisted of peripheral blood.

The CDR3 region is CASSLDRGRSTEAFF. CDR3 bases: TGTGCCAGCAGCTTGGACAGGGGGCGCAGCACTGAAGCTTTCTTT. The chain employs TRBV7-9 and TRBJ1-1, with 11 bases fitting TRBD1. The CDR3 is 15 residues long. Germline values: CDR1 SEHNR, CDR2 FQNEAQ (reference sequence). J gave up 4 bases and V 3 bases, and 4 bases lay outside the gene matches.